Presented here are 19 T cell receptor beta chains from one specimen sequenced in a study of T cell repertoires in cytomegalovirus infection. Their specific antigens are unknown. TCRdb ran MiXCR on the reads and lists one entry per CDR3 protein. The sample carries fewer than 950,000 distinct CDR3 sequences, approximately 30% recorded once. The specimen comprised cultured CD8+ T cells from PBMCs, sampled from culture after CMV antigen stimulation. The receptor source for this set is a human donor in good health (CMV status not recorded). Some clones in this sample may be carry-over from other donors' samples.

The rearrangement joins TRBV25-1 to TRBJ2-5, with 8 bases that match TRBD1. There are 14 residues in the CDR3. V lost 3 bases, J lost 4 bases, and 4 bases stayed unmatched. Germline CDR1 MGHDK, CDR2 SYGVNS. The CDR3 region is CASSEDRVLETQYF. In DNA, the CDR3 is TGTGCCAGCAGTGAGGACAGGGTACTAGAGACCCAGTACTTC.

The chain is built from TRBV7-9 and TRBJ2-5; D is perhaps TRBD2 (6 bases). The CDR3 loop spans 13 amino acids. CDR1 and CDR2 (germline): SEHNR, FQNEAQ (reference sequence). V lost 6 bases to trimming and J lost 5 bases, with 13 bases between them. The CDR3 coding sequence is TGTGCCAGCAGGCCCGCCGGGGGTGAGACCCAGTACTTC. Protein: CASRPAGGETQYF.

J is TRBJ2-1 and V is TRBV11-3, with 9 bases matching TRBD2. Germline V CDR1 and CDR2: SGHNT, YENEEA. V lost 5 bases and J lost 5; bases outside the gene matches: 7. CDR3 size: 15 residues. The DNA for the CDR3 is TGTGCCAGCAGCGCCGGACTAGCGAGACACAATGAGCAGTTCTTC. It translates to CASSAGLARHNEQFF.

This clonotype has only a few counts. The V and J genes are TRBV12-3 or TRBV12-4 and TRBJ2-7; D ambiguous. The CDR3 sequence is 13 residues long. Trimming stripped 4 bases from V and 5 bases from J, with 12 bases between. This CDR3 is CASSWGSSHEQYF. CDR3 DNA: TGTGCCAGCAGTTGGGGATCGTCCCACGAGCAGTACTTC.

The chain couples TRBV5-5 to TRBJ1-5; D is possibly TRBD1 (6 bases). The CDR3 has 15 amino acids. V shed 4 bases and J shed 2 bases, with 13 bases lying between them. Looked up from germline, CDR1 is SGHKS and CDR2 is YYEKEE (reference sequence). CDR3 in DNA: TGTGCCAGCAGCCCGAGACAGGACCGCAATCAGCCCCAGCATTTT. Encoded protein: CASSPRQDRNQPQHF.

In the case of this clonotype: Since no conserved phenylalanine or tryptophan closes the CDR3, a read error is the likely cause. The V call is TRBV6-1, the J call TRBJ2-5; maybe TRBD1 (5 bases). Germline-derived CDR1 and CDR2 are MNHNS and SASEGT. The V and J ends lost 0 bases and 5 bases respectively, with 16 bases between them. The length of the CDR3 is 16 residues. The CDR3 loop reads CASSEAGQGGRETQYS. In nucleotides, the CDR3 is TGTGCCAGCAGTGAAGCTGGGCAGGGCGGCAGGGAGACCCAGTACTCC.

Many counts were recorded for this clonotype. This chain joins TRBV7-8 and TRBJ2-1, with 11 nucleotides matching TRBD2. This CDR3 contains 18 residues. V lost 5 bases to trimming and J lost 8 bases; unmatched junction nucleotides: 17. The V gene's germline CDR1 is SGHVS and CDR2 FQNEAQ. CDR3 sequence reads: CASSPRIGSGGGGDEQFF. CDR3 coding DNA: TGTGCCAGCAGCCCCAGGATCGGTAGCGGGGGGGGAGGGGATGAGCAGTTCTTC.

V is TRBV28 and J is TRBJ2-1, with D tentatively TRBD2 (6 bases). CDR1 is MDHEN, CDR2 SYDVKM, per germline. Deletions cut 10 bases from V and 4 bases from J, with 17 bases between. The CDR3 is 14 amino acids. CDR3: CATSGRTRYNEQFF. CDR3 nucleotide sequence: TGTGCCACCTCGGGGAGGACTCGTTACAATGAGCAGTTCTTC.

This clonotype was recorded many times. The chain recombines TRBV7-9 with TRBJ2-2; D may be TRBD1 or TRBD2 (5 bases each). Trimming took off 5 bases at V and 1 base at J, with 11 bases between the two ends. This CDR3 is built from 15 residues. CDR1 is SEHNR, CDR2 FQNEAQ, per germline (reference sequence). The CDR3 protein is CASSPRDQNTGELFF. Here the CDR3 DNA reads TGTGCCAGCAGCCCCCGGGACCAGAACACCGGGGAGCTGTTTTTT.

At least ten counts were recorded for this clonotype. This chain connects TRBV7-9 to TRBJ2-4; D remains unclear. Trimming stripped 5 bases from V and 6 bases from J, with 14 bases between. Germline V CDR1 and CDR2: SEHNR, FQNEAQ (reference sequence). This CDR3 has 14 amino acids. The CDR3 coding sequence is TGTGCCAGCAGCCCCCCGGGTGGCCCAAACATTCAGTACTTC. It encodes CASSPPGGPNIQYF.

The chain recombines TRBV6-5 with TRBJ1-1; D is perhaps TRBD1 (5 bases). The CDR3 has 14 residues. V was cut by 2 bases and J by 3 bases, with 10 bases left in between. The V gene's germline CDR1 is MNHEY and CDR2 SVGAGI. CDR3 bases: TGTGCCAGCAGTTACGGGGCCGGCTACACTGAAGCTTTCTTT. Its translation is CASSYGAGYTEAFF.

The CDR3: CATWTRNSGANVLTF. Here the CDR3 DNA reads TGTGCCACCTGGACGAGAAACTCTGGGGCCAACGTCCTGACTTTC. This sequence joins TRBV6-6 and TRBJ2-6; D gene uncertain. Germline loops: CDR1 MNHNY, CDR2 SVGAGI (reference sequence). This CDR3 is 15 amino acids long. With 10 bases removed from V and 0 bases from J, the gap between germline ends came to 13 bases.

The V and J genes are TRBV9 and TRBJ2-2; D is perhaps TRBD2 (6 bases). CDR1 SGDLS and CDR2 YYNGEE come from the germline V gene. V lost 2 bases, J lost 7 bases, and 12 bases lay in between. The CDR3 covers 14 residues. For the CDR3, the DNA is TGTGCCAGCAGCGTTAGCGGTACGGGCGGGGAGCTGTTTTTT. Its translation: CASSVSGTGGELFF.

This clonotype was counted only a few times. This chain joins TRBV5-5 and TRBJ1-1; maybe TRBD1 (5 bases). CDR1 is SGHKS, CDR2 YYEKEE, per germline (reference sequence). V lost 0 bases and J 4 bases, leaving 13 bases between the germline ends. The CDR3 is made up of 15 amino acids. The CDR3 loop reads CASSLASVGVTEAFF. The CDR3 coding sequence is TGTGCCAGCAGCTTGGCCAGTGTAGGGGTCACTGAAGCTTTCTTT.

This clonotype was found many times. The chain combines TRBV7-6 with TRBJ1-1; 9 bases match TRBD1. Germline trimming cut 5 bases from V and 3 bases from J; bases unmatched to any gene: 4. The CDR3 is 14 residues long. CDR1 and CDR2 from the germline V gene are SGHVS and FNYEAQ. CDR3 coding DNA: TGTGCCAGCAGCGGGACAGGGAAGGACACTGAAGCTTTCTTT. Its protein product is CASSGTGKDTEAFF.

This clonotype was observed many times. The chain uses TRBV7-9 and TRBJ2-5, with D perhaps assigned TRBD1 or TRBD2 (5 bases each). With 3 bases removed from V and 3 bases from J, the gap between germline ends came to 11 bases. Germline assignment: CDR1 SEHNR and CDR2 FQNEAQ (reference sequence). The CDR3 contains 14 residues. CDR3: CASSFYRDEETQYF. CDR3 sequence (DNA): TGTGCCAGCAGCTTTTACCGGGACGAAGAGACCCAGTACTTC.

The sample holds a few counts of this clonotype. V and J are TRBV6-2 or TRBV6-3 and TRBJ2-3; D ambiguous. The CDR3 covers 13 residues. The germline gives CDR1 MNHEY, CDR2 SVGEGT. V lost 4 bases to trimming and J lost 6 bases, with 11 bases between them. The DNA for the CDR3 is TGTGCCAGCAGTTCCGGGCCGATTGATACGCAGTATTTT. The encoded protein is CASSSGPIDTQYF.

The gene calls are TRBV3-1 and TRBJ2-5; D might be TRBD1 or TRBD2, each matching 5 bases. The CDR3 covers 15 residues. Trimming pared 0 bases from V and 2 bases from J, leaving 10 bases between. The V gene's germline CDR1 is LGHDT and CDR2 YNNKEL (reference sequence). The CDR3 sequence: CASSQDNGAQETQYF. The CDR3, as DNA: TGTGCCAGCAGCCAAGACAACGGGGCTCAAGAGACCCAGTACTTC.

In its sample, this clonotype was seen a few times. This chain connects TRBV5-6 to TRBJ1-4; D remains unclear. V gave up 1 base and J gave up 12 bases, with 19 bases separating them. The CDR3 is made up of 15 amino acids. Germline CDR1 SGHDT, CDR2 YYEEEE. The CDR3 protein is CASSLMQNPGLELFF. CDR3 nucleotide sequence: TGTGCCAGCAGCTTGATGCAAAACCCCGGTCTTGAACTGTTTTTT.